The clone carrying this T cell receptor (beta chain) occurred many times. The target antigen is unknown. Time point denoted: longitudinal time-point 3. This CDR3 spans 15 amino acids. From germline, CDR1 is DFQATT and CDR2 SNEGSKA (reference sequence). After removal of 5 bases from V and 0 bases from J, the junction contained 6 bases not matched to a gene. The data were taken from a study of neurological immune-mediated disorders. Study results and limitations: Sharing of CDR3 amino acid sequences among expanded clones across subjects was absent, suggesting private repertoires in all groups.

TCRdb reanalysed the 5' RACE reads using MiXCR and keeps one entry per CDR3 protein. The sample lists about 84,000 distinct CDR3 sequences; 3.5% to 5.5% were seen once. The sequenced sample was PBMCs. The rearrangement links TRBV20-1 to TRBJ2-2, with 7 bases aligning to TRBD2. This receptor was taken from a woman in her sixties or seventies with multiple sclerosis. CDR3 protein: CSARSSGANTGELFF. In DNA, the CDR3 is TGCAGTGCTCGTTCTAGCGGCGCGAACACCGGGGAGCTGTTTTTT.